This record covers a single T cell receptor beta chain. Its antigen is currently unknown. The table came from immunoSEQ multiplex PCR; TCRdb's copy has only in-frame clones and leaves some out. Of 69,000 or so clones detected, roughly 86% appear once; the ten largest clones hold 5%. This sample stems from a study of OX40 agonist ivuxolimab in advanced cancers. In the study overall: Ivuxolimab is a fully human IgG2 antibody that activates OX40 (CD134). Regarding the study as a whole: Also showing low normalized T-cell clonal expansion were some of the nonresponders.

The V and J ends lost 2 bases and 6 bases respectively, with 12 bases between them. CDR1 and CDR2 from the germline V gene are SGHRS and YFSETQ. The CDR3 loop spans 13 amino acids. This specimen was CD4+ or CD8+ T cells sorted from blood, taken in a trial of the OX40 agonist ivuxolimab. The TCR originated in an adult with an advanced solid tumor such as melanoma, head and neck, liver or kidney cancer. This sequence joins TRBV5-1 and TRBJ2-7; no firm D call. The CDR3 DNA follows: TGCGCCAGCAGCTTTTTGGGCCTCCGCGAGCAGTACTTC. This encodes CASSFLGLREQYF.